Listed here are 10 T cell receptor beta chains from one sample, sequenced in a study of blood T cell repertoires in COVID-19. Assay used: immunoSEQ multiplex PCR; TCRdb lists only in-frame clones, some missing. The repertoire holds around 150,000 clones, with around four fifths as singletons. The specimen sequenced was PBMCs or T cells enriched from blood (not recorded which). All receptors come from a woman in her fifties or sixties with acute COVID-19.

The V call is TRBV28, the J call TRBJ2-5; 12 bases are shared with TRBD1. This CDR3 spans 16 amino acids. The V gene end was trimmed by 4 bases and the J gene end by 3 bases; junction bases not matched to a gene: 6. Germline-derived CDR1 and CDR2 are MDHEN and SYDVKM. The DNA for the CDR3 is TGTGCCAGCAGTTCGGCCGGGACAGGGGGCGAAGAGACCCAGTACTTC. It yields the protein CASSSAGTGGEETQYF.

This clone was counted at least ten times. The chain links TRBV4-3 to TRBJ1-2; possible D gene TRBD1, 6 bases. Trimming took 0 bases from V and 6 from J, leaving 23 bases between them. The CDR3 consists of 18 residues. Germline CDR1 reads LGHNA; CDR2 reads YSLEER. CDR3 in amino acids: CASSQDLVGGGEVHGYTF. CDR3 sequence (DNA): TGCGCCAGCAGCCAAGATTTGGTGGGGGGGGGCGAGGTCCATGGCTACACCTTC.

The genes are TRBV5-1 and TRBJ2-2; 11 bases agree with TRBD2. Germline V gives CDR1 SGHRS, CDR2 YFSETQ. After removal of 4 bases from V and 2 bases from J, the junction contained 7 bases not matched to a gene. The CDR3 is made up of 17 amino acids. DNA for the CDR3: TGCGCCAGCAGCCCGGCGGGACTAGCGGTTAACACCGGGGAGCTGTTTTTT. Encoded protein: CASSPAGLAVNTGELFF. The full variable domain, rest sourced from reference TRBV5-1 and TRBJ2-2, is KAGVTQTPRYLIKTRGQQVTLSCSPISGHRSVSWYQQTPGQGLQFLFEYFSETQRNKGNFPGRFSGRQFSNSRSEMNVSTLELGDSALYLCASSPAGLAVNTGELFFGEGSRLTVL.

This chain connects TRBV30 to TRBJ2-6; 8 positions agree with TRBD1. CDR1 is GTSNPN, CDR2 SVGIG, per germline (reference sequence). V lost 5 bases, J lost 4 bases, and 7 bases stayed unmatched. This CDR3 region has 15 residues. This CDR3 is CAWERQGSGANVLTF. CDR3 nucleotides: TGTGCCTGGGAAAGACAGGGGTCCGGGGCCAACGTCCTGACTTTC.

V and J are TRBV4-3 and TRBJ2-1; 7 bases line up with TRBD1. V was pared by 1 base and J by 2 bases, with 8 bases of the junction left unmatched. Germline V CDR1 and CDR2: LGHNA, YSLEER. The CDR3 contains 17 residues. CDR3 sequence: CASSQGSLGTAYNEQFF. Here the CDR3 DNA reads TGCGCCAGCAGCCAAGGTTCCTTGGGGACAGCCTACAATGAGCAGTTCTTC.

This rearrangement joins TRBV5-4 to TRBJ2-3; maybe TRBD2 (6 bases). Trimming took 4 bases from V and 4 from J, leaving 19 bases between them. Per the germline V gene, CDR1 is SGHNT and CDR2 is YYREEE (reference sequence). The CDR3 is 16 residues long. The CDR3 DNA is TGTGCCAGCAGCGTCAGGACACTAGCAAGGTCAGATACGCAGTATTTT. This gives the protein CASSVRTLARSDTQYF. The whole variable domain, remainder taken from reference TRBV5-4 and TRBJ2-3, is ETGVTQSPTHLIKTRGQQVTLRCSSQSGHNTVSWYQQALGQGPQFIFQYYREEENGRGNFPPRFSGLQFPNYSSELNVNALELDDSALYLCASSVRTLARSDTQYFGPGTRLTVL.

V gene TRBV5-6 combines with J gene TRBJ1-3; D unresolved. Germline V gene sequence: CDR1 SGHDT, CDR2 YYEEEE. The CDR3 extends over 13 amino acids. V was cut by 3 bases and J by 8 bases, with 12 bases left in between. The CDR3, as DNA: TGTGCCAGCAGCTCACTCTATGTGGACACCATATATTTT. It encodes CASSSLYVDTIYF. The variable domain in full, completed from reference TRBV5-6 and TRBJ1-3, reads DAGVTQSPTHLIKTRGQQVTLRCSPKSGHDTVSWYQQALGQGPQFIFQYYEEEERQRGNFPDRFSGHQFPNYSSELNVNALLLGDSALYLCASSSLYVDTIYFGEGSWLTVV.

The chain uses TRBV7-9 and TRBJ1-5; D is ambiguous. The CDR3 contains 14 residues. Germline lookup yields CDR1 SEHNR and CDR2 FQNEAQ (reference sequence). Trimming pared 4 bases from V and 2 bases from J, leaving 9 bases between. The CDR3, as DNA: TGTGCCAGCAGCTACTCAGGCGGCAATCAGCCCCAGCATTTT. It specifies CASSYSGGNQPQHF.

The V gene is TRBV5-4, the J gene TRBJ1-5; D uncertain. The CDR3 is made up of 15 amino acids. V lost 0 bases and J 5 bases, leaving 12 bases between the germline ends. Germline V gene data show CDR1 as SGHNT and CDR2 as YYREEE (reference sequence). The CDR3, as DNA: TGTGCCAGCAGCTTGGATCGGAGCAGCCATCAGCCCCAGCATTTT. It encodes CASSLDRSSHQPQHF. Full variable domain (rest looked up from reference TRBV5-4 and TRBJ1-5): ETGVTQSPTHLIKTRGQQVTLRCSSQSGHNTVSWYQQALGQGPQFIFQYYREEENGRGNFPPRFSGLQFPNYSSELNVNALELDDSALYLCASSLDRSSHQPQHFGDGTRLSIL.

The count of this clone is one. The chain recombines TRBV27 with TRBJ2-5, with 12 bases matching TRBD2. The CDR3 runs 13 residues. The trim removed 8 bases at V and 5 bases at J, leaving 3 bases unmatched. CDR1 is MNHEY, CDR2 SMNVEV, per germline (reference sequence). The CDR3 sequence is CASRLAGVETQYF. DNA for the CDR3: TGTGCCAGCCGACTAGCGGGAGTTGAGACCCAGTACTTC.